Given below is one TCR beta chain in context. Its binding antigen is unknown. No much larger clonotype is one base removed from it; base qualities were not supplied. No immune events, such as infections, were documented for the healthy donors during the collection period. Blood repertoires from healthy donors were used as a training cohort for calibrating time-dependent variance in a beta-binomial model of differential abundance of T-cell clones. The training cohort included around 10 healthy donors, of whom 3 were female and 7 were male. On average the donors were 43 years old, and their ages spanned 29 to 64 years. Obtained from a commercial supplier, whole blood was collected from each healthy donor at three time points set two to three weeks apart. For immunosequencing, genomic DNA was extracted from whole blood that had not been sorted. This specimen comes from a study of identifying expanded T cells in peripheral blood (dated by TCRdb to between 2019 and 2020). Regarding the complete study: Four technical replicates, made by sequencing separate aliquots from the same pool of genomic DNA, were compared pairwise.

The paper's findings and limits, for the study overall: The authors expected that over much longer intervals, such as months to years, biological variance in healthy repertoires might increase even further. Across all healthy donors, variance in clone template counts between roughly 2-week samples was found to increase significantly with total template count. The binomial model flagged roughly 1.1 differentially abundant clones between technical replicates, compared with about 16 over roughly 2 weeks and 19 over roughly 4 weeks. The beta-binomial model significantly reduced the number of clones called differentially abundant and the false-positive rate across all healthy-donor time intervals.

Sequences PRHDT (CDR1) and FYEKMQ (CDR2) are obtained from the germline V gene (reference sequence). Deletion took 2 bases off V and 1 base off J, with a span of 18 bases between the germline ends. The CDR3 measures 19 amino acids from cysteine to phenylalanine. Only the CDR3 part of the read is kept: 57 bases, read in frame from the first base. The immunoSEQ Assay, which relies on bias-controlled multiplex PCR amplification of genomic DNA, was used to profile TCRbeta CDR3 regions. The authors' analysis ran thus. The absolute abundance of each unique TCRbeta CDR3 region was quantified after sequences were collapsed and filtered. Two models were used to test differential abundance: a binomial model (Fisher-equivalent) and a beta-binomial model that adds time-dependent variance fitted from healthy donors. Clones with fewer than 5 combined templates were removed, and a clone was called differentially abundant if the clone's Benjamini-Hochberg FDR was below 0.01. In the beta-binomial model, variance was expressed as a function of the total template count across the two samples, in the form v = (b*log(k)+a)^2. Drawn from immuneACCESS, this table holds only the in-frame rearrangements with V and J called that TCRdb kept. Clones are partly lost; checked studies trace under half to an unresolved V gene and leave the rest unexplained. V, J and clone size derive from that table, while D and trimming were established from the DNA sequence. The sample includes tens of thousands of clones, with roughly 88% observed a single time. 4.5% to 7% of the sample rests with the top ten.

The V and J genes are TRBV13 and TRBJ2-6; the D gene cannot be resolved reliably. The source of this sequence is a person between 18 and 75 years old in good health. Input material: blood. The CDR3 here reads CASSLYLGNIKSGANVLTF. The nucleotide sequence is TGTGCCAGCAGCTTATACCTAGGGAATATAAAATCTGGGGCCAACGTCCTGACTTTC.